The source of this T cell receptor beta chain is a study of beta chain features in type 1 diabetes. Cells sorted by CD45RO/CCR7/CD25/CD127/CD95/CD27 comprised CD4+ naive, central memory, regulatory and stem cell-like memory cells. The sequenced template was cDNA made from the entire isolated RNA. Sequencing used immunoSEQ multiplex PCR; TCRdb keeps in-frame clones, though not all of them. The repertoire holds about 650,000 clones, around 12% seen once, with approximately 0.11% in the top ten. Overall study results and limits: Among patients with Type 1 diabetes, TCRB CDR3s were moderately but significantly shorter in every one of the four CD4+ subsets. More deletions and fewer insertions at VDJ junctions were seen in type 1 diabetes patients.

V gave up 0 bases and J gave up 3 bases, with 9 bases separating them. The CDR3 has 15 amino acids. Germline V gene sequence: CDR1 MNHEY, CDR2 SMNVEV (reference sequence). In its sample, this clone was seen a few times. As yet, its antigen is unknown. The chain joins TRBV27 to TRBJ1-5; D may be TRBD1 (5 bases). The clonotype was recovered from a man aged 25 to 40 with type 1 diabetes. The sequencing sample was made of naive CD4+ T cells from blood. The CDR3, as DNA: TGTGCCAGCAGTTTATCGCAGACAGTCAATCAGCCCCAGCATTTT. Protein: CASSLSQTVNQPQHF.